This passage covers 20 T cell receptor beta chains from one sample sequenced in a study of CXCR3-negative and CXCR3-positive naive CD8 T cells. Preparation of TRB cDNA libraries relied on 5' RACE carrying UMI labels. TCRdb re-called the 5' RACE reads and shows each CDR3 protein once, DNA omitted. The ten most abundant clones cover 0.25% to 0.35% of a sample with 100,000 to 150,000 distinct CDR3 sequences. What was sequenced was naive CXCR3- CD8+ T cells from blood. Stated subset: CD45RO-CCR7+CD27+CD95- naive CD8+ T cells lacking CXCR3 (TNR3-). These receptors originate from a human donor in good health. Some clones in this sample may be carry-over from other donors' samples.

The chain uses TRBV4-3 and TRBJ2-4; TCRdb picks TRBD1, but there is no DNA to check that call. The CDR3 contains 16 residues. CDR1 and CDR2 (germline): LGHNA, YSLEER. The CDR3 protein is CASSQDRGTGGNIQYF.

The chain combines TRBV12-3 or TRBV12-4 with TRBJ2-3; the TCRdb call, TRBD1, lacks DNA for checking. The CDR3 extends over 18 amino acids. The CDR3: CASSLPRGGSLVTDTQYF.

The rearrangement uses TRBV7-3 and TRBJ1-1; the TCRdb D gene call, TRBD1, has no DNA to confirm it. The CDR3 spans 15 residues. Per the germline V gene, CDR1 is SGHTA and CDR2 is FQGTGA. The CDR3 loop reads CASSLAGGLNTEAFF.

The chain joins TRBV6-2 or TRBV6-3 to TRBJ2-1; TCRdb lists TRBD2, though no DNA is available to test this call. The CDR3 extends over 16 amino acids. The germline gives CDR1 MNHEY, CDR2 SVGEGT. CDR3 region: CASRSLRDYFNNEQFF.

The rearrangement uses TRBV4-2 and TRBJ2-7; there is no DNA to check the TCRdb D call of TRBD2. The CDR3 spans 12 residues. The germline V gene encodes CDR1 LGHNA and CDR2 YNFKEQ. CDR3 residues: CASSQTSPEQYF.

CDR3 sequence: CASKGLKGGLAYNEQFF. The chain recombines TRBV2 with TRBJ2-1; without DNA, the TCRdb call of TRBD2 cannot be checked. CDR1 and CDR2 from the germline V gene are SNHLY and FYNNEI. The CDR3 is 17 amino acids.

The chain uses TRBV5-6 and TRBJ2-5; TCRdb's assignment of TRBD2 cannot be checked, as there is no DNA. Germline-derived CDR1 and CDR2 are SGHDT and YYEEEE. This CDR3 has 16 residues. CDR3 protein: CASSLVEGSRGETQYF.

This CDR3 reads CASRKGSSYNEQFF. This chain links TRBV6-2 or TRBV6-3 with TRBJ2-1. Looked up from germline, CDR1 is MNHEY and CDR2 is SVGEGT. The CDR3 is 14 residues long.

This rearrangement joins TRBV5-1 to TRBJ2-5. The CDR3 contains 15 residues. Germline-derived CDR1 and CDR2 are SGHRS and YFSETQ. This chain's CDR3 is CASSESDSSIETQYF.

The chain has TRBV5-1 and TRBJ2-7; the D gene TCRdb calls, TRBD1, cannot be checked with no DNA. CDR1 is SGHRS, CDR2 YFSETQ, per germline. The CDR3 length is 13 residues. CDR3 in amino acids: CASSLTGFYEQYF.

The CDR3 is CASSPRTSGRFYEQFF. The V call is TRBV7-9, the J call TRBJ2-1; the TCRdb D gene call, TRBD2, has no DNA to confirm it. Germline CDR1 SEHNR, CDR2 FQNEAQ (reference sequence). This CDR3 has 16 amino acids.

CDR3 in amino acids: CSVEDPRQGDYEQYF. The chain links TRBV29-1 to TRBJ2-7; TCRdb indicates TRBD1, and absent DNA this call remains unverified. The germline V gene has CDR1 SQVTM and CDR2 ANQGSEA. The CDR3 totals 15 residues.

The V call is TRBV10-3, the J call TRBJ1-2; absent DNA, TCRdb's TRBD1 call cannot be checked. Per the germline V gene, CDR1 is ENHRY and CDR2 is SYGVKD. There are 18 residues in the CDR3. The CDR3 reads CAISEDGTQDLNFYGYTF.

The genes are TRBV7-3 and TRBJ2-3. This CDR3 has 15 residues. Looked up from germline, CDR1 is SGHTA and CDR2 is FQGTGA. CDR3: CASSLDVYSTDTQYF.

J is TRBJ2-2 and V is TRBV12-3 or TRBV12-4; the D call from TCRdb, TRBD1, cannot be confirmed without DNA. The CDR3 covers 16 residues. CDR3: CASRRAFPTNTGELFF.

This chain uses TRBV28 with TRBJ2-1; TCRdb names TRBD2, which stays unverified in the absence of DNA. The CDR3 runs 19 residues. Germline values: CDR1 MDHEN, CDR2 SYDVKM. CDR3: CASSTSKTSGGATYNEQFF. Supplemented by reference TRBV28 and TRBJ2-1, the full variable domain reads DVKVTQSSRYLVKRTGEKVFLECVQDMDHENMFWYRQDPGLGLRLIYFSYDVKMKEKGDIPEGYSVSREKKERFSLILESASTNQTSMYLCASSTSKTSGGATYNEQFFGPGTRLTVL.

The chain carries TRBV7-6 and TRBJ2-3; TCRdb's D gene call, TRBD2, goes unchecked for lack of DNA. CDR1 and CDR2 from the germline V gene are SGHVS and FNYEAQ. The CDR3 covers 15 residues. The CDR3 sequence: CASSLGGGAIDTQYF.

V is TRBV6-2 or TRBV6-3 and J is TRBJ2-6; the TCRdb D gene call, TRBD2, has no DNA to confirm it. The germline gives CDR1 MNHEY, CDR2 SVGEGT. There are 19 residues in the CDR3. The CDR3 is CASSYSIREGSSGANVLTF.

The chain links TRBV12-3 or TRBV12-4 to TRBJ2-5; TCRdb calls TRBD1, which cannot be checked without DNA. The CDR3 is made up of 13 amino acids. The CDR3 here is CASSFSGYETQYF.

This rearrangement joins TRBV20-1 to TRBJ2-3. The CDR3 is made up of 15 amino acids. Germline V gives CDR1 DFQATT, CDR2 SNEGSKA (reference sequence). CDR3 sequence: CSARDIGESTDTQYF.